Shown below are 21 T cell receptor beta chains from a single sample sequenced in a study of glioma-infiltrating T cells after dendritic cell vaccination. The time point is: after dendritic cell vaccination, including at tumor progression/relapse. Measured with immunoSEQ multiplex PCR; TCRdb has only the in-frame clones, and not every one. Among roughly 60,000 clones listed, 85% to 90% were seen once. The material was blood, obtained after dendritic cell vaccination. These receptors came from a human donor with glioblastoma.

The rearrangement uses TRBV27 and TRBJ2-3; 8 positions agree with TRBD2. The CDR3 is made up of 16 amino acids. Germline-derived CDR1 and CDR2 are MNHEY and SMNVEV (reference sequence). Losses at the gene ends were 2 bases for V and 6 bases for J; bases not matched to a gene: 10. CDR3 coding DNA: TGTGCCAGCAGTTTACGTTCGGGGGGGCTCTGGGATACGCAGTATTTT. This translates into CASSLRSGGLWDTQYF.

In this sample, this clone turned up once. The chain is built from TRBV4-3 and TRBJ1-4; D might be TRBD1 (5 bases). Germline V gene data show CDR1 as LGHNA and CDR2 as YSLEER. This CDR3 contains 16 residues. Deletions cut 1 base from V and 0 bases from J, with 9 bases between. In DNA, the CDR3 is TGCGCCAGCAGCCAAGGTCGGGGGGCAACTAATGAAAAACTGTTTTTT. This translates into CASSQGRGATNEKLFF.

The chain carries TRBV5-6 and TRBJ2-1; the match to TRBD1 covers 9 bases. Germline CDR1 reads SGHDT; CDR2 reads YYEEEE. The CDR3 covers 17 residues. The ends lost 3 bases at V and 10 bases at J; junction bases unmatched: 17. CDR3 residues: CASSSPPGQGPFGEQFF. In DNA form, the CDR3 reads TGTGCCAGCAGCTCTCCACCGGGACAGGGACCTTTTGGGGAGCAGTTCTTC.

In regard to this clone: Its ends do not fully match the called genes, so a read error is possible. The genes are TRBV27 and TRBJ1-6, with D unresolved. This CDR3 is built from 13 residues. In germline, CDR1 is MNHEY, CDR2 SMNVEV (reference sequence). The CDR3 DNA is TGTGCCAGCAAAAGCTCCTATAATTCCCCCCTCCACTTT. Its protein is CASKSSYNSPLHF.

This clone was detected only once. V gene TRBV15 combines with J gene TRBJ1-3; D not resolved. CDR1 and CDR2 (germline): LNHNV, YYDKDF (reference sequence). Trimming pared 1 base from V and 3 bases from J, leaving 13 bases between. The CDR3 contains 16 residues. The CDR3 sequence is CATSRAASSGGNTIYF. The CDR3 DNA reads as TGTGCCACCAGCAGAGCAGCATCGTCGGGTGGAAACACCATATATTTT.

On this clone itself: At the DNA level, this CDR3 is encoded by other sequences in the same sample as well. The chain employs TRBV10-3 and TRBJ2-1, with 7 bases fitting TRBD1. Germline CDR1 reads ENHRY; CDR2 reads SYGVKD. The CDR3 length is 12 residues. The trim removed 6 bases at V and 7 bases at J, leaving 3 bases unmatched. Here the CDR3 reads CAISAGGNEQFF. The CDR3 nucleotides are TGTGCCATCAGCGCAGGGGGTAATGAGCAGTTCTTC.

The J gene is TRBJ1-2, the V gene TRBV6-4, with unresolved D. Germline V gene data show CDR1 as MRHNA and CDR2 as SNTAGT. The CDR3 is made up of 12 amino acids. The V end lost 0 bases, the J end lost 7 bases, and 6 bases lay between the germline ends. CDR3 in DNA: TGTGCCAGCAGTGACTCGAGAGGTGGCTACACCTTC. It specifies CASSDSRGGYTF.

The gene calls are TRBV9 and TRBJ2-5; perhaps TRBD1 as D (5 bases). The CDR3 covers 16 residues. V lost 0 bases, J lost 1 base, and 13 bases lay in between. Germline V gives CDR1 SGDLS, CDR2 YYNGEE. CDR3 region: CASSVDETVSQETQYF. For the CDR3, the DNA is TGTGCCAGCAGCGTAGACGAGACAGTTTCCCAAGAGACCCAGTACTTC.

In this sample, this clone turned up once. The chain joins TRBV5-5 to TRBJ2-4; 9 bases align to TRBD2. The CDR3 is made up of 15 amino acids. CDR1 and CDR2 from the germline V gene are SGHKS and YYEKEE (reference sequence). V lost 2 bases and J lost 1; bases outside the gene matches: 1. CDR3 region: CASSFGTSAKNIQYF. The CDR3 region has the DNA TGTGCCAGCAGCTTTGGGACTAGCGCCAAAAACATTCAGTACTTC. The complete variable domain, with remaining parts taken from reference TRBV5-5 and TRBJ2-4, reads DAGVTQSPTHLIKTRGQQVTLRCSPISGHKSVSWYQQVLGQGPQFIFQYYEKEERGRGNFPDRFSARQFPNYSSELNVNALLLGDSALYLCASSFGTSAKNIQYFGAGTRLSVL.

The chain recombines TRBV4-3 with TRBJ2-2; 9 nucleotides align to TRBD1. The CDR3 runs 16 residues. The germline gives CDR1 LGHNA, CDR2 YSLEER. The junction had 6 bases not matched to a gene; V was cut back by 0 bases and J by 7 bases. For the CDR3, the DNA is TGCGCCAGCAGCCAAGAACAGGGGGCGCAGGGCGGGGAGCTGTTTTTT. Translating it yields CASSQEQGAQGGELFF.

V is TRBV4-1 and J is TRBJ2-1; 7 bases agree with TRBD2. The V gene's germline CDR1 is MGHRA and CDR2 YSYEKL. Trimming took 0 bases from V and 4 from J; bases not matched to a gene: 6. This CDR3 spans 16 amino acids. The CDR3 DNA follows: TGCGCCAGCAGCCAAGAATCGGCTAGCGGATACAATGAGCAGTTCTTC. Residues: CASSQESASGYNEQFF.

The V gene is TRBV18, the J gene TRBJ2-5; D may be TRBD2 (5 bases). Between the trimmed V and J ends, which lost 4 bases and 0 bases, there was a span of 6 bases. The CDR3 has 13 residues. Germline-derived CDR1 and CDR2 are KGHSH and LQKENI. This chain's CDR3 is CASSQDYQETQYF. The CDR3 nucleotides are TGTGCCAGCTCACAGGACTACCAAGAGACCCAGTACTTC.

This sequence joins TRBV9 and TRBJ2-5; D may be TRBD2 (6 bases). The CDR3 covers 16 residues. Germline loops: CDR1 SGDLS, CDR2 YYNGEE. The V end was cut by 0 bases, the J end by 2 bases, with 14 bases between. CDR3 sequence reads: CASSVGGDVRQETQYF. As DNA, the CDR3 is TGTGCCAGCAGCGTAGGGGGGGATGTGCGGCAAGAGACCCAGTACTTC. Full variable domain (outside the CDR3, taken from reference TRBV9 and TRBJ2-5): DSGVTQTPKHLITATGQRVTLRCSPRSGDLSVYWYQQSLDQGLQFLIQYYNGEERAKGNILERFSAQQFPDLHSELNLSSLELGDSALYFCASSVGGDVRQETQYFGPGTRLLVL.

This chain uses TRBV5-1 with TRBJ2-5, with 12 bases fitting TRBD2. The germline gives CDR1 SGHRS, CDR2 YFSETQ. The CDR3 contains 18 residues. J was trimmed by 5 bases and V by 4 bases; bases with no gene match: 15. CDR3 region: CASSTGTSGPVPWETQYF. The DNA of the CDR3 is TGCGCCAGCAGCACGGGGACTAGCGGGCCAGTCCCCTGGGAGACCCAGTACTTC. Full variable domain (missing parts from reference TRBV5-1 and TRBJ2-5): KAGVTQTPRYLIKTRGQQVTLSCSPISGHRSVSWYQQTPGQGLQFLFEYFSETQRNKGNFPGRFSGRQFSNSRSEMNVSTLELGDSALYLCASSTGTSGPVPWETQYFGPGTRLLVL.

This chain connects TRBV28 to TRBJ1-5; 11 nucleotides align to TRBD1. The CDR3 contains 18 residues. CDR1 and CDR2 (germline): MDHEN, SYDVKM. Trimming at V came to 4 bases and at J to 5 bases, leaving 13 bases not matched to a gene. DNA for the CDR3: TGTGCCAGCAGTTCCCCTTCGGACAGGGGGCGCGGGTATCAGCCCCAGCATTTT. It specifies CASSSPSDRGRGYQPQHF.

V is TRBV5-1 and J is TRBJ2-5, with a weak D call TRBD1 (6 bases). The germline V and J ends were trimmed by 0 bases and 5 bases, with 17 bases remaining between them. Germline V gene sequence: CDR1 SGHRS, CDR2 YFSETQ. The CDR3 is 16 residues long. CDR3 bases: TGCGCCAGCAGCTTGGGGTCGTTGGGGGCCGGGGAGACCCAGTACTTC. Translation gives CASSLGSLGAGETQYF.

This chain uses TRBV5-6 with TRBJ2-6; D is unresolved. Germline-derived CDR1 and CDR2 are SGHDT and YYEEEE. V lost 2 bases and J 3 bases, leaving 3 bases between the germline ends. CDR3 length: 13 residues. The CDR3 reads CASSFVGANVLTF. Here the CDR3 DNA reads TGTGCCAGCAGCTTCGTTGGGGCCAACGTCCTGACTTTC.

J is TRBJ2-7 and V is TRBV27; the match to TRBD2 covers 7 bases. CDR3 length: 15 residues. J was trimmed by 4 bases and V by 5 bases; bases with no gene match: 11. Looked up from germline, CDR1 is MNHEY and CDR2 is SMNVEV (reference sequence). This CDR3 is CASSLLGGKEYEQYF. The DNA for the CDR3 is TGTGCCAGCAGTCTTCTGGGGGGGAAGGAGTACGAGCAGTACTTC.

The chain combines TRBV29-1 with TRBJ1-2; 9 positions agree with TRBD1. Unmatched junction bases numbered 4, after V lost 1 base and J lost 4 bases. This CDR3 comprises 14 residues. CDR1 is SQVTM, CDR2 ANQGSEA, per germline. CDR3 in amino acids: CSVEGGTGRYGYTF. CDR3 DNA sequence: TGCAGCGTTGAAGGAGGGACAGGGCGCTATGGCTACACCTTC. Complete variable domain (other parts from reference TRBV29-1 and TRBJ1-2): SAVISQKPSRDICQRGTSLTIQCQVDSQVTMMFWYRQQPGQSLTLIATANQGSEATYESGFVIDKFPISRPNLTFSTLTVSNMSPEDSSIYLCSVEGGTGRYGYTFGSGTRLTVV.

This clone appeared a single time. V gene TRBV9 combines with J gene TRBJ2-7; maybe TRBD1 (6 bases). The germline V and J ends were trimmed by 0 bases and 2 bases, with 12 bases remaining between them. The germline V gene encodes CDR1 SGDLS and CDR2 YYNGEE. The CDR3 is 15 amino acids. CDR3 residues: CASSVDPGATYEQYF. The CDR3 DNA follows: TGTGCCAGCAGCGTAGATCCAGGGGCCACCTACGAGCAGTACTTC.

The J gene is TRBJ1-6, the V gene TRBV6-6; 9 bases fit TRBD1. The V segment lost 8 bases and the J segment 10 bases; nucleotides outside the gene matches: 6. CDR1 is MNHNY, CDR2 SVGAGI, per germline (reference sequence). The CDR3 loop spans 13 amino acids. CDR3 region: CASRTGEESPLHF. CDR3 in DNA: TGTGCCAGCCGGACAGGGGAGGAATCACCCCTCCACTTT.